This TCR beta chain stems from a study of OX40 agonist ivuxolimab in advanced cancers. Study-level background: Ivuxolimab, which is an agonistic anti-OX40 (CD134) antibody, was administered to the patients. Patients in dose escalation had liver, melanoma, kidney or head and neck cancers. Of the participants, about 40% had some prior anti-PD-1, anti-PD-L1 or anti-CTLA-4 therapy, which was allowed.

The investigators sampled blood at baseline, at cycle 4 day 1, and at cycle 7 day 1. Germline V gene lookup returns CDR1 MNHNS and CDR2 SASEGT. The CDR3 length is 13 residues. The V gene lost 10 bases and the J gene lost 8 bases, with 18 bases spanning the gap. This table comes from immunoSEQ multiplex PCR, and its TCRdb copy is limited to in-frame clones, with some not included. The table includes under 90,000 clones, about 90% detected once. The chain recombines TRBV6-1 with TRBJ2-1; D possibly corresponds to TRBD2 (5 bases). Sequences were derived from CD4+ or CD8+ T cells sorted from blood, sampled in a trial of the OX40 agonist ivuxolimab. The sequence derives from an adult with an advanced solid tumor such as melanoma, head and neck, liver or kidney cancer. CDR3 protein: CAILHQTTDEQFF. Here the CDR3 DNA reads TGTGCCATCCTTCACCAGACTACCGATGAGCAGTTCTTC.